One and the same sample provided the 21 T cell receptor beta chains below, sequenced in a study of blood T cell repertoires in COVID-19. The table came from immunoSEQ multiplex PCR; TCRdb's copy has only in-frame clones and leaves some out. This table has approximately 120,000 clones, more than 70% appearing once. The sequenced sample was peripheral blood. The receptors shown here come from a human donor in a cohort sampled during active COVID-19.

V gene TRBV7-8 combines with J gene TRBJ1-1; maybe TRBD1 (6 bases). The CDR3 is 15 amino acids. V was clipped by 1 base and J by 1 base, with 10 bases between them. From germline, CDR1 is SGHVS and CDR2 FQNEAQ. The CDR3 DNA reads TGTGCCAGCAGCTTAGGTGGGGGACAGAACACTGAAGCTTTCTTT. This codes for CASSLGGGQNTEAFF.

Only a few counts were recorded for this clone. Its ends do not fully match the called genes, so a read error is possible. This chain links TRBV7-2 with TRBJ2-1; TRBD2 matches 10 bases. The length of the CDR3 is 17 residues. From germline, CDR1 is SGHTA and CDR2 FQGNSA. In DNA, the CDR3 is TGTGCCAGCAGACCTAACGTGGGGACTAGCGTTTACAATGAGCTGTTCTTC. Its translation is CASRPNVGTSVYNELFF.

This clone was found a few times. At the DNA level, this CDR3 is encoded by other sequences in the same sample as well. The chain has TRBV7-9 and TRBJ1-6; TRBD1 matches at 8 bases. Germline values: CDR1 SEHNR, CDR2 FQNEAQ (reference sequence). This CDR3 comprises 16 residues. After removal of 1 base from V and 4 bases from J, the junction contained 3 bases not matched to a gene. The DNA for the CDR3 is TGTGCCAGCAGCTTAGGACAGGGGTTTTATAATTCACCCCTCCACTTT. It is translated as CASSLGQGFYNSPLHF.

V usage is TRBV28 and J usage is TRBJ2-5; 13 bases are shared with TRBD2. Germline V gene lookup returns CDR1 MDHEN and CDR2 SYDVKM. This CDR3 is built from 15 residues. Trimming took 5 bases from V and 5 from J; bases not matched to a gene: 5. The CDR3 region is CASSTSGRARETQYF. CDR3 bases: TGTGCCAGCAGTACTAGCGGGAGGGCGAGGGAGACCCAGTACTTC.

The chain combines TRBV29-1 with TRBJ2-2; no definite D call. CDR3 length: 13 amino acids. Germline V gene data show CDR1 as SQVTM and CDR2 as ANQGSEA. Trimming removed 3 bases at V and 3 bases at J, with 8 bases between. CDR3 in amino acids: CSVEASHTGELFF. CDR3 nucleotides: TGCAGCGTTGAGGCCAGTCACACCGGGGAGCTGTTTTTT.

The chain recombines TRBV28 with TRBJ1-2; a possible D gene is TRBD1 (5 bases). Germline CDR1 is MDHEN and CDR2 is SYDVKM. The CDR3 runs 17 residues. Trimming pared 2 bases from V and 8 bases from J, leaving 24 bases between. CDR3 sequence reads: CASSLRSGIELSRGYTF. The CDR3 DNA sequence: TGTGCCAGCAGTTTACGTTCAGGGATCGAACTAAGTAGAGGCTACACCTTC.

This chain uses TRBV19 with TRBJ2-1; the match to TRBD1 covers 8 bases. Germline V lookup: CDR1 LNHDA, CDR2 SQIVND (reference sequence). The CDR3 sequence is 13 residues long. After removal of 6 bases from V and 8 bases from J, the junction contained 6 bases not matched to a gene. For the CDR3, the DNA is TGTGCCAGTAGATCAGGGGGCAAGGATGAGCAGTTCTTC. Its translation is CASRSGGKDEQFF.

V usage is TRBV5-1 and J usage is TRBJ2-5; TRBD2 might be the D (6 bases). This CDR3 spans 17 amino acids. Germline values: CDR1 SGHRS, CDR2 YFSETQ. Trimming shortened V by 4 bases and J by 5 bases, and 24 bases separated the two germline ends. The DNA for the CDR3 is TGCGCCAGCAGCCCCTCGGAAGGAGCGGGTACTGGGGAGACCCAGTACTTC. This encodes CASSPSEGAGTGETQYF.

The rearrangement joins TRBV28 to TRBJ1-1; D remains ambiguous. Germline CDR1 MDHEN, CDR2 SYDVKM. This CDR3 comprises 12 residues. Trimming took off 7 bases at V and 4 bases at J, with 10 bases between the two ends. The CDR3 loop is CASTSGTTEAFF. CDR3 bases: TGTGCCAGCACCAGCGGTACCACTGAAGCTTTCTTT.

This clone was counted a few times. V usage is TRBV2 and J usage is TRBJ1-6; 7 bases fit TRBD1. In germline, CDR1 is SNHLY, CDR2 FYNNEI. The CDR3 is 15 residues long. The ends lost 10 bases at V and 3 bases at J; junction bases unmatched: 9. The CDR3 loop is CAISPGTDYNSPLHF. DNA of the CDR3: TGTGCCATCTCGCCCGGGACAGACTATAATTCACCCCTCCACTTT. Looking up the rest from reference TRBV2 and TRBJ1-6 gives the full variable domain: EPEVTQTPSHQVTQMGQEVILRCVPISNHLYFYWYRQILGQKVEFLVSFYNNEISEKSEIFDDQFSVERPDGSNFTLKIRSTKLEDSAMYFCAISPGTDYNSPLHFGNGTRLTVT.

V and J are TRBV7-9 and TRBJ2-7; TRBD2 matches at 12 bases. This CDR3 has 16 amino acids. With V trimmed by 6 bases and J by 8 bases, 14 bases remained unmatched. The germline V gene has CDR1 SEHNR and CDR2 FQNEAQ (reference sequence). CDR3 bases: TGTGCCAGCAGTCCCACACTAGCGGGAGGAGAACGGCAGCAGTACTTC. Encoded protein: CASSPTLAGGERQQYF.

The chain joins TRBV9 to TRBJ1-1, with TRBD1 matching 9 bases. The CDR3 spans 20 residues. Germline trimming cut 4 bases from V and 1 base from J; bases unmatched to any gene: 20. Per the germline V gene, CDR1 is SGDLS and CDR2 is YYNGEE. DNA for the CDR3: TGTGCCAGCAGCTTCTCCCCGGGACAGGGCAGGGGGGAAAGGAACACTGAAGCTTTCTTT. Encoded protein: CASSFSPGQGRGERNTEAFF.

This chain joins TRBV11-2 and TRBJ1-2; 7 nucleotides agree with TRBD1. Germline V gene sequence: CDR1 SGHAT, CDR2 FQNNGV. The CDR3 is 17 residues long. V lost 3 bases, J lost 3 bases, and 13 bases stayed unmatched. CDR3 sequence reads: CASSFRQGSRFHYGYTF. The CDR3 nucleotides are TGTGCCAGCAGCTTCAGACAGGGCTCCCGATTTCACTATGGCTACACCTTC.

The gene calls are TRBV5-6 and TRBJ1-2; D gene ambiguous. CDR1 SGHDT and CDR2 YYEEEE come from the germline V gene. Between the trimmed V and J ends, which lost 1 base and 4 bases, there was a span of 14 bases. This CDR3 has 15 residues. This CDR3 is CASSLNRAESYGYTF. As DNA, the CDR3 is TGTGCCAGCAGCTTGAATCGTGCAGAATCCTATGGCTACACCTTC.

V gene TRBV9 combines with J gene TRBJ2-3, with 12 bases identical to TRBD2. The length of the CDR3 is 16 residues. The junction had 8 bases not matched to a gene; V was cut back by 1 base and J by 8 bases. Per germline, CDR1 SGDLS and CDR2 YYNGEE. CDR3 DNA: TGTGCCAGCAGCGTAACCCTAGCGGGAGGGCCAGGTACGCAGTATTTT. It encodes CASSVTLAGGPGTQYF.

The DNA for the CDR3 is TGTGCCAGCAGCTCCGATCCGGGACAGGTATCGACTGAAGCTTTCTTT. Its translation: CASSSDPGQVSTEAFF. The rearrangement links TRBV5-6 to TRBJ1-1; 8 bases agree with TRBD1. Trimming took 3 bases from V and 5 from J; bases not matched to a gene: 12. CDR3 size: 16 residues. Germline V CDR1 and CDR2: SGHDT, YYEEEE. Complete variable domain (other parts from reference TRBV5-6 and TRBJ1-1): DAGVTQSPTHLIKTRGQQVTLRCSPKSGHDTVSWYQQALGQGPQFIFQYYEEEERQRGNFPDRFSGHQFPNYSSELNVNALLLGDSALYLCASSSDPGQVSTEAFFGQGTRLTVV.

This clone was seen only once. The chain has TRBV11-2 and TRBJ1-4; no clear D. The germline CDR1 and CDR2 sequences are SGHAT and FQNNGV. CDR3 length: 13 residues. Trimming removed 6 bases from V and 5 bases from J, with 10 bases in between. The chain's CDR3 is CASRRVGNEKLFF. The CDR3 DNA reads TGTGCCAGCAGGAGGGTGGGCAATGAAAAACTGTTTTTT.

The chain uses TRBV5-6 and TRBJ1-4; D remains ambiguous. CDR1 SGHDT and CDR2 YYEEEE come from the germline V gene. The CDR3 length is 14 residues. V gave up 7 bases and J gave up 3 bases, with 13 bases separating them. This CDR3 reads CASSFVAPNEKLFF. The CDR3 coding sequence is TGTGCCAGCTCCTTTGTGGCCCCTAATGAAAAACTGTTTTTT.

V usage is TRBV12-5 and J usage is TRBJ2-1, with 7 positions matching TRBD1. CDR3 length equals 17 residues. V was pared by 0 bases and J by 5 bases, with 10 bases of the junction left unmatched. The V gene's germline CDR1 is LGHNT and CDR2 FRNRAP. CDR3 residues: CASGLVQGTHLDNEQFF. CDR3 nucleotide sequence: TGTGCTAGTGGTTTGGTACAGGGGACCCACTTGGACAATGAGCAGTTCTTC.

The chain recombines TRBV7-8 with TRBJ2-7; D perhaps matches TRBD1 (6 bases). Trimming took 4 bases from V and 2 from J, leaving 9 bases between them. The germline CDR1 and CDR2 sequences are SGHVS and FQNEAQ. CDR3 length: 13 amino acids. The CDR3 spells CASSSGTTYEQYF. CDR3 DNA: TGTGCCAGCAGCTCCGGGACAACCTACGAGCAGTACTTC.

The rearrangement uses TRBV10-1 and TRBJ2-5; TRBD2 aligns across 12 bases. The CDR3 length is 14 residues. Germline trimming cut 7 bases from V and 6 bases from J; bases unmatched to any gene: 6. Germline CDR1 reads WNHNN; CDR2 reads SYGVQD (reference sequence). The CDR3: CASTVTSGSQTQYF. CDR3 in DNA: TGCGCCAGCACCGTGACTAGCGGGAGTCAGACCCAGTACTTC.